This entry describes one T cell receptor (beta chain). No antigen is known for it. No per-base quality is available; no much larger clone lies one base away. Libraries were built with the immunoSEQ multiplex PCR assay. Rearranged TCR beta chain sequences were amplified with the hsTCRB Kit following the manufacturer's protocol. An Illumina MiSeq was used to sequence the TCRB libraries. As for how the authors treated the data: The kit vendor's proprietary platform handled demultiplexing, trimming and gene mapping. TCRdb's version of the immuneACCESS table is confined to in-frame rearrangements and falls short of the full clone set. An unresolved V gene accounts for under half of the shortfall where checked; the remainder is of unknown origin. Clone size and the V and J calls come from that table; the DNA yielded D and trimming. Present in this sample are roughly 30,000 clones, 80% to 85% of which were seen just once. Of the sample, around 28% is held by the ten largest clones.

The meaning of the sample's time point label: week 47, end of study. Each vaccine dose was 300 ug of a 20-mer mutant IDH1 peptide in Montanide, given subcutaneously with topical imiquimod. Patients were given eight vaccinations, in weeks 1, 3, 5, 7, 11, 15, 19 and 23, which matched visits V03 through V10. All donors had newly diagnosed IDH1-mutant astrocytomas of WHO grade 3 or 4 that showed loss of nuclear ATRX. The samples were drawn from NOA16, a multicentre, single-arm, open-label phase I trial in Germany that tested a mutant IDH1 peptide vaccine in humans for the first time. The DNeasy Blood and Tissue Kit was used to extract genomic DNA from EDTA blood for TCRB sequencing. This specimen belongs to a study of a mutant IDH1 vaccine in newly diagnosed glioma (TCRdb year 2021). For the study in its entirety: Vaccination was initiated 4-6 weeks after radiotherapy alone, or concurrently with temozolomide cycles in the chemotherapy-containing groups. Of the 25 to 35 patients who were treated, about 60% were male and about 40% were female, and the mean age was about 37 years. Prior to enrollment, patients had been given standard therapy consisting of radiotherapy alone, temozolomide alone, or radiochemotherapy with temozolomide, with the combination given to most patients. The week-35 safety follow-up took place at visit V12, and the week-47 end of study took place at visit V13. Peripheral blood samples were drawn at six visits, namely V03 (baseline), V05, V07, V10, V12 and V13. For exploratory analyses, 25 treated patients had longitudinal TCRB deep sequencing done wherever samples were available.

The cysteine opens and the phenylalanine closes a CDR3 of 14 amino acids. Only CDR3 DNA is held: 42 bases, read in frame from base 1. CDR1 and CDR2 were assigned from the germline V gene as KGHSH and LQKENI. Germline trimming amounts to 3 bases on V and 4 bases on J, with 5 as the count of junction bases outside the gene matches. Beyond this particular receptor, the publication reports: Changes in the top peripheral T cell clonotypes picked up by TCRB sequencing did not appear to be linked to pseudoprogression. It was noted by the authors that analyses of patient blood samples could not be reproduced owing to sample limitations. Vaccine-induced immune responses across multiple MHC alleles were detected in around 92% of patients. Availability determined which PBMC samples were chosen for TCRB deep sequencing.

The receptor was derived from a young man with glioma. The rearranged segments are TRBV18 and TRBJ2-5; 7 junctional bases match TRBD2. The source material was PBMCs, sampled from a glioma patient whose treatment included an IDH1 peptide vaccine. The CDR3 in this case is CASSPGGRSETQYF. The DNA sequence follows: TGTGCCAGCTCACCGGGAGGGCGCTCAGAGACCCAGTACTTC.